This TCR beta chain was obtained from a study of CD8+CD57+ T cells in acquired aplastic anemia. At the level of the study: Sorted CD4+ plus CD8+ cells gave DNA averaging around 3 ug. Study-wide results and limits: Around 30 was the count of CD8+ CDR3 sequences that patients shared with controls. Patient and control CD8+ Simpson's diversity was not significantly different.

Previously, flow cytometry had revealed CD8+CD57+ cell expansion in the patients chosen for sequencing. With no exception, the patients had severe acquired aplastic anemia. V shed 4 bases and J shed 5 bases, with 26 bases lying between them. The CDR3 runs 17 residues. Germline V gene lookup returns CDR1 SQVTM and CDR2 ANQGSEA. CDR3 and TCR beta VDJ profiling relied on genomic DNA as the template. Each CDR3 protein gets one entry after TCRdb re-called the reads with MiXCR. Among approximately 170,000 distinct CDR3 sequences listed, around 43% were seen once. This clonotype was seen repeatedly, ten times or more. Its antigen remains unknown.

The J gene is TRBJ1-2, the V gene TRBV29-1; D may be TRBD1 (5 bases). The receptor comes from a human donor with aplastic anemia. Sequencing input: sorted CD4+, CD8+, or CD8+CD57+ T cells (not recorded which) from PBMCs. CDR3 in DNA: TGCAGCGTTGGAGGGGCGGGCTGGGGCGGAATTCAGTATGGCTACACCTTC. It codes for CSVGGAGWGGIQYGYTF.